This entry concerns a single T cell receptor beta chain. The sample is drawn from a study of cytomegalovirus exposure and HLA in healthy donors. 13 Jbeta primers and 60 Vbeta primers were used for the PCR. Using immunoSEQ multiplex PCR, the repertoire was profiled, and TCRdb retains in-frame clones only, with some absent. The table has 100,000 to 150,000 clones, approximately 81% seen once. With 4 bases clipped from V and 4 bases from J, the junction kept 9 bases outside the gene matches. Per germline, CDR1 MNHEY and CDR2 SVGAGI. The CDR3 contains 15 residues. The genes are TRBV6-5 and TRBJ2-7, with 8 bases matching TRBD2. Sequenced material: PBMCs. The clonotype was recovered from a man between 18 and 35 years old in good health and CMV-seronegative. The CDR3, as DNA: TGTGCCAGCAGTTGGTTAGCGGGAATGGTTTACGAGCAGTACTTC. As protein: CASSWLAGMVYEQYF.